This T cell receptor (beta chain) was retrieved from a study of cytotoxic CD8 clonotypes in ibrutinib-treated CLL. Background on the study: Responses: some 25 partial, 2 complete; after median around 64 months, around 14 stayed remitted, some 12 progressed.

Findings of the study overall: Sampling of sustained-remission and progressing patients occurred at differing times.

Clones were read by immunoSEQ multiplex PCR, and TCRdb kept only the in-frame ones, dropping some. Of more than 110,000 clones listed, approximately 80% are singletons. Libraries of TCR beta were made from approximately 2.2 micrograms of genomic DNA that came from cryopreserved PBMCs. The V end lost 2 bases, the J end lost 10 bases, and 12 bases lay between the germline ends. The germline gives CDR1 MNHEY, CDR2 SVGAGI. This CDR3 region has 14 residues. About this clone: The antigen is not known.

Source: PBMCs, taken after 36 months of ibrutinib treatment. J is TRBJ1-6 and V is TRBV6-5; tentative D call: TRBD1 (5 bases). The source is a human donor with chronic lymphocytic leukemia. The CDR3 loop reads CASSYMSAGSPLHF. The CDR3 DNA reads TGTGCCAGCAGTTACATGTCGGCAGGGTCACCCCTCCACTTT.